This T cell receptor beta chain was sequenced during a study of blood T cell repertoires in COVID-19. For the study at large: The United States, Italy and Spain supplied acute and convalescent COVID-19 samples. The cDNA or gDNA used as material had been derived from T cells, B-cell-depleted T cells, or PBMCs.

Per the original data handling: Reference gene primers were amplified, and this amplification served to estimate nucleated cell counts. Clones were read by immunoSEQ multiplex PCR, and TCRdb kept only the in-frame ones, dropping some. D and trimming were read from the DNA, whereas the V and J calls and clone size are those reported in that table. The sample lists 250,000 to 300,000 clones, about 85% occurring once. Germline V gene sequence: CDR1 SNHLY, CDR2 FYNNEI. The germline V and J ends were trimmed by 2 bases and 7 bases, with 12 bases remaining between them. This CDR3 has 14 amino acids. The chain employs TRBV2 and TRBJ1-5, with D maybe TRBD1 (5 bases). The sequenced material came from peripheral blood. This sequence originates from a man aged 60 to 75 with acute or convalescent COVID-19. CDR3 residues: CASSESVRGQPQHF. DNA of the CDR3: TGTGCCAGCAGTGAATCGGTGCGGGGCCAGCCCCAGCATTTT.